Listed below are T cell receptor beta chains from one sample, sequenced in a study of T cell repertoires in cytomegalovirus infection. TCRdb fed the reads into MiXCR, producing one record per CDR3 protein. The sample has about 260,000 distinct CDR3 sequences; 9.1% are singletons. Material for sequencing was PBMCs. The receptors were gathered from a human donor in good health (CMV status not recorded). Some clones in this sample may be carry-over from other donors' samples. Both conserved end residues are part of each CDR3. A D gene is named only where the DNA matches it firmly. Some rows mark clone size as missing; the rest say once, few, many or name a class of expanded clone.

j_call: TRBJ1-5
v_call: TRBV7-6
d_call: -
clone_size: many
cdr3_aa: CASSFGTDSNQPQHF
cdr3_nt: TGTGCCAGCAGCTTCGGGACGGATAGCAATCAGCCCCAGCATTTT

j_call: TRBJ2-1
v_call: TRBV29-1
d_call: TRBD1
clone_size: many
cdr3_aa: CSAGQGYNEQFF
cdr3_nt: TGCAGCGCCGGACAGGGGTACAATGAGCAGTTCTTC

j_call: TRBJ2-4
v_call: TRBV11-2
d_call: -
clone_size: -
cdr3_aa: CASSSEALGTKNIQYF
cdr3_nt: TGTGCCAGCAGCTCGGAGGCCCTCGGGACCAAAAACATTCAGTACTTC

j_call: TRBJ2-7
v_call: TRBV2
d_call: -
clone_size: many
cdr3_aa: CASTAQGYEQYF
cdr3_nt: TGTGCCAGCACTGCCCAGGGCTACGAGCAGTACTTC

j_call: TRBJ2-7
v_call: TRBV27
d_call: -
clone_size: few
cdr3_aa: CASSPGTAADEQYF
cdr3_nt: TGTGCCAGCAGTCCAGGGACCGCGGCAGATGAGCAGTACTTC

j_call: TRBJ2-2
v_call: TRBV5-1
d_call: -
clone_size: -
cdr3_aa: CASSSRASSTGELFF
cdr3_nt: TGCGCCAGCAGCTCTCGGGCTAGCAGCACCGGGGAGCTGTTTTTT

j_call: TRBJ1-4
v_call: TRBV20-1
d_call: -
clone_size: few
cdr3_aa: CSAPKRGGRNEKLFF
cdr3_nt: TGCAGTGCCCCAAAGAGGGGAGGCAGGAATGAAAAACTGTTTTTT

j_call: TRBJ1-4
v_call: TRBV7-2
d_call: TRBD1
clone_size: many
cdr3_aa: CASSPWTGGTEKLFF
cdr3_nt: TGTGCCAGCAGCCCCTGGACAGGGGGAACTGAAAAACTGTTTTTT

j_call: TRBJ2-1
v_call: TRBV7-2
d_call: -
clone_size: -
cdr3_aa: CASQGSSYNEQFF
cdr3_nt: TGTGCCAGCCAGGGGAGCTCCTACAATGAGCAGTTCTTC

j_call: TRBJ2-6
v_call: TRBV7-2
d_call: TRBD1
clone_size: many
cdr3_aa: CASSRYGTAYSGANVLTF
cdr3_nt: TGTGCCAGCAGCCGTTACGGGACAGCATACTCTGGGGCCAACGTCCTGACTTTC

j_call: TRBJ2-7
v_call: TRBV29-1
d_call: TRBD2
clone_size: many
cdr3_aa: CSVLRGTSGRFDEQYF
cdr3_nt: TGCAGCGTCCTACGGGGGACTAGCGGGAGATTCGACGAGCAGTACTTC

j_call: TRBJ2-2
v_call: TRBV7-2
d_call: -
clone_size: many
cdr3_aa: CASSLEGGGATGELFF
cdr3_nt: TGTGCCAGCAGCTTAGAGGGGGGGGGCGCTACCGGGGAGCTGTTTTTT

j_call: TRBJ1-3
v_call: TRBV20-1
d_call: -
clone_size: -
cdr3_aa: CSASGRSGNTIYF
cdr3_nt: TGCAGTGCTAGCGGCAGGTCCGGAAACACCATATATTTT

j_call: TRBJ2-1
v_call: TRBV7-8
d_call: -
clone_size: many
cdr3_aa: CASSLAHSLSYNEQFF
cdr3_nt: TGTGCCAGCAGCTTAGCTCACAGCCTCTCCTACAATGAGCAGTTCTTC

j_call: TRBJ1-1
v_call: TRBV7-2
d_call: -
clone_size: many
cdr3_aa: CASSLVESNTEAFF
cdr3_nt: TGTGCCAGCAGCTTAGTGGAGAGCAACACTGAAGCTTTCTTT

j_call: TRBJ1-6
v_call: TRBV10-3
d_call: TRBD1
clone_size: -
cdr3_aa: CAIKGGQENSPLHF
cdr3_nt: TGTGCCATCAAGGGGGGACAGGAGAATTCACCCCTCCACTTT

j_call: TRBJ1-4
v_call: TRBV25-1
d_call: -
clone_size: many
cdr3_aa: CASSPHGGWTEKLFF
cdr3_nt: TGTGCCAGCAGCCCCCACGGGGGTTGGACGGAAAAACTGTTTTTT

j_call: TRBJ2-7
v_call: TRBV7-8
d_call: TRBD2
clone_size: many
cdr3_aa: CASSFGLAGAYEQYF
cdr3_nt: TGTGCCAGCAGCTTCGGACTAGCGGGGGCCTACGAGCAGTACTTC

j_call: TRBJ2-5
v_call: TRBV7-9
d_call: TRBD2
clone_size: many
cdr3_aa: CASSWGGGSKETQYF
cdr3_nt: TGTGCCAGCAGCTGGGGCGGGGGGTCAAAAGAGACCCAGTACTTC

j_call: TRBJ1-5
v_call: TRBV27
d_call: TRBD1
clone_size: few
cdr3_aa: CASSLPQGLTISNQPQHF
cdr3_nt: TGTGCCAGCAGTTTACCACAGGGGTTAACCATTAGCAATCAGCCCCAGCATTTT

j_call: TRBJ2-3
v_call: TRBV12-3/TRBV12-4
d_call: TRBD2
clone_size: few
cdr3_aa: CASSERGEDTQYF
cdr3_nt: TGTGCCAGCAGTGAGCGGGGGGAAGATACGCAGTATTTT

j_call: TRBJ2-7
v_call: TRBV11-2
d_call: TRBD2
clone_size: many
cdr3_aa: CASSSSGRAHEQYF
cdr3_nt: TGTGCCAGCAGCTCTAGCGGGAGGGCCCACGAGCAGTACTTC

j_call: TRBJ1-5
v_call: TRBV27
d_call: -
clone_size: -
cdr3_aa: CASSLGGRLQPQHF
cdr3_nt: TGTGCCAGCAGTTTAGGGGGCAGGCTTCAGCCCCAGCATTTT

j_call: TRBJ1-6
v_call: TRBV28
d_call: TRBD1
clone_size: -
cdr3_aa: CASRGGNSYNSPLHF
cdr3_nt: TGTGCCAGTCGAGGGGGCAACTCCTATAATTCACCCCTCCACTTT

j_call: TRBJ2-1
v_call: TRBV7-2
d_call: -
clone_size: many
cdr3_aa: CASSLDSTVSYNEQFF
cdr3_nt: TGTGCCAGCAGCTTAGACTCGACAGTCTCCTACAATGAGCAGTTCTTC

j_call: TRBJ1-2
v_call: TRBV20-1
d_call: TRBD1
clone_size: once
cdr3_aa: CSAPRDSREDGYTF
cdr3_nt: TGCAGTGCCCCCCGGGACAGTCGGGAGGATGGCTACACCTTC

j_call: TRBJ1-6
v_call: TRBV7-2
d_call: -
clone_size: many
cdr3_aa: CASSLVDASVKDSPLHF
cdr3_nt: TGTGCCAGCAGCTTAGTCGACGCCAGTGTTAAGGATTCACCCCTCCACTTT

j_call: TRBJ2-7
v_call: TRBV7-2
d_call: TRBD1
clone_size: many
cdr3_aa: CASSQKTGGETYEQYF
cdr3_nt: TGTGCCAGCAGCCAAAAGACAGGGGGCGAAACCTACGAGCAGTACTTC

j_call: TRBJ2-7
v_call: TRBV7-2
d_call: TRBD2
clone_size: -
cdr3_aa: CASSRDYSSSYEQYF
cdr3_nt: TGTGCCAGCAGCCGGGACTACTCGAGCTCCTACGAGCAGTACTTC

j_call: TRBJ2-5
v_call: TRBV14
d_call: -
clone_size: many
cdr3_aa: CASSQGGRQETQYF
cdr3_nt: TGTGCCAGCAGCCAAGGGGGTCGCCAAGAGACCCAGTACTTC

j_call: TRBJ1-6
v_call: TRBV7-9
d_call: TRBD1
clone_size: few
cdr3_aa: CASSAQGTGNSPLHF
cdr3_nt: TGTGCCAGCAGCGCACAGGGGACAGGGAATTCACCCCTCCACTTT

j_call: TRBJ1-5
v_call: TRBV27
d_call: -
clone_size: -
cdr3_aa: CASSPWTDNQPQHF
cdr3_nt: TGTGCCAGCAGTCCCTGGACAGACAATCAGCCCCAGCATTTT

j_call: TRBJ1-3
v_call: TRBV7-6
d_call: -
clone_size: many
cdr3_aa: CASSLGGASSGNTIYF
cdr3_nt: TGTGCCAGCAGCTTAGGAGGGGCGAGCTCTGGAAACACCATATATTTT

j_call: TRBJ1-5
v_call: TRBV7-2
d_call: -
clone_size: many
cdr3_aa: CASSSRRYQPQHF
cdr3_nt: TGTGCCAGCAGCTCACGGAGGTATCAGCCCCAGCATTTT

j_call: TRBJ1-3
v_call: TRBV30
d_call: -
clone_size: few
cdr3_aa: CAWSVQLYTIYF
cdr3_nt: TGTGCCTGGAGTGTACAACTGTACACCATATATTTT

j_call: TRBJ2-3
v_call: TRBV20-1
d_call: TRBD2
clone_size: many
cdr3_aa: CSAGEHRDYTDTQYF
cdr3_nt: TGCAGTGCGGGGGAACATCGGGACTACACAGATACGCAGTATTTT

j_call: TRBJ1-5
v_call: TRBV20-1
d_call: -
clone_size: -
cdr3_aa: CSAIRGGGMANNQPQHF
cdr3_nt: TGCAGTGCCATCCGGGGGGGGGGCATGGCCAACAATCAGCCCCAGCATTTT

j_call: TRBJ2-7
v_call: TRBV15
d_call: -
clone_size: many
cdr3_aa: CATSRDDGQLREQYF
cdr3_nt: TGTGCCACCAGCAGAGATGACGGACAGTTGCGCGAGCAGTACTTC

j_call: TRBJ1-6
v_call: TRBV7-4
d_call: -
clone_size: many
cdr3_aa: CASSLAQIDTPLHF
cdr3_nt: TGTGCCAGCAGCTTAGCACAGATCGATACACCCCTCCACTTT

j_call: TRBJ2-5
v_call: TRBV7-2
d_call: TRBD1
clone_size: many
cdr3_aa: CASSLRGTVETQYF
cdr3_nt: TGTGCCAGCAGCTTAAGAGGGACAGTGGAGACCCAGTACTTC

j_call: TRBJ2-3
v_call: TRBV5-4
d_call: -
clone_size: -
cdr3_aa: CASSLDTTDTQYF
cdr3_nt: TGTGCCAGCAGCTTGGATACCACAGATACGCAGTATTTT

j_call: TRBJ1-1
v_call: TRBV7-2
d_call: -
clone_size: many
cdr3_aa: CASSLFRTNTEAFF
cdr3_nt: TGTGCCAGCAGCTTGTTTCGGACGAACACTGAAGCTTTCTTT

j_call: TRBJ2-6
v_call: TRBV20-1
d_call: -
clone_size: many
cdr3_aa: CSAEGSSGANVLTF
cdr3_nt: TGCAGTGCCGAGGGGAGCTCTGGGGCCAACGTCCTGACTTTC

j_call: TRBJ1-1
v_call: TRBV7-2
d_call: -
clone_size: -
cdr3_aa: CAGGKPPNTEAFF
cdr3_nt: TGTGCAGGAGGGAAACCGCCGAACACTGAAGCTTTCTTT

j_call: TRBJ1-5
v_call: TRBV6-2/TRBV6-3
d_call: TRBD1
clone_size: few
cdr3_aa: CASMDRGSQPQHF
cdr3_nt: TGTGCCAGCATGGACAGGGGGAGTCAGCCCCAGCATTTT

j_call: TRBJ2-3
v_call: TRBV28
d_call: -
clone_size: few
cdr3_aa: CASRQADTQYF
cdr3_nt: TGTGCCAGCAGACAGGCAGATACGCAGTATTTT

j_call: TRBJ2-3
v_call: TRBV5-4
d_call: TRBD1
clone_size: -
cdr3_aa: CASSRTGAITDTQYF
cdr3_nt: TGTGCCAGCAGCAGGACAGGGGCAATCACAGATACGCAGTATTTT

j_call: TRBJ1-2
v_call: TRBV7-2
d_call: -
clone_size: many
cdr3_aa: CASSAPGRLREGYTF
cdr3_nt: TGTGCCAGCAGCGCCCCGGGACGGCTTCGAGAGGGCTACACCTTC

j_call: TRBJ1-4
v_call: TRBV28
d_call: -
clone_size: many
cdr3_aa: CASSLPGYEKLFF
cdr3_nt: TGTGCCAGCAGCCTCCCAGGGTACGAAAAACTGTTTTTT

j_call: TRBJ1-2
v_call: TRBV12-3/TRBV12-4
d_call: TRBD1
clone_size: many
cdr3_aa: CATSRDRARANYGYTF
cdr3_nt: TGTGCCACCTCCCGGGACAGGGCTAGAGCTAACTATGGCTACACCTTC

j_call: TRBJ1-6
v_call: TRBV7-2
d_call: -
clone_size: many
cdr3_aa: CASSLDHGTGSPLHF
cdr3_nt: TGTGCCAGCAGCTTAGATCACGGTACTGGTTCACCCCTCCACTTT

j_call: TRBJ2-7
v_call: TRBV6-2/TRBV6-3
d_call: TRBD2
clone_size: few
cdr3_aa: CASTRTSGAIPYEQYF
cdr3_nt: TGTGCCAGCACGAGAACTAGCGGGGCCATTCCCTACGAGCAGTACTTC

j_call: TRBJ2-5
v_call: TRBV7-6
d_call: -
clone_size: many
cdr3_aa: CASSLVGQRAGTQYF
cdr3_nt: TGTGCCAGCAGCTTAGTCGGCCAACGGGCCGGGACCCAGTACTTC